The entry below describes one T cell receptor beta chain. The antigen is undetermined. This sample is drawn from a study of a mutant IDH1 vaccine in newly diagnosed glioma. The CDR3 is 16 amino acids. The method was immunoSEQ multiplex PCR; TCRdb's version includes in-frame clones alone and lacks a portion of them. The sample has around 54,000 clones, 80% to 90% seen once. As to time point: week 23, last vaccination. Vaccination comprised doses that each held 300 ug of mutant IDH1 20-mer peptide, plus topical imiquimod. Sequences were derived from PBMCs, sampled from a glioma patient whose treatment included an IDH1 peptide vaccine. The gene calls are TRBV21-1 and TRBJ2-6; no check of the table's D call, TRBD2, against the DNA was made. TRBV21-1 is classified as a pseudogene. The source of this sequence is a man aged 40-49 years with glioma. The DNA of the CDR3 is TGTGCCAGCAGCAAAGTGGGGGGAAATGGGGCCAACGTCCTGACTTTC. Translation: CASSKVGGNGANVLTF.